This TCR beta chain was recorded in a study of CD8+ T cells in alopecia areata. General study results and limits: The study found higher clonality in lesional than normal scalp, especially in alopecia totalis/universalis. With one nonresponder, baseline CD8+ expansion's link to response remains uncertain. Patients showed less clear TCR sequence sharing than mice, possibly partly because of HLA diversity.

Treatment denoted: oral pan-JAK inhibitor, 5-10 mg twice daily. Isolation of CD4+ and CD8+ T cells from PBMCs was achieved by sorting. This clone was observed a few times. Its antigen is unidentified. Trimming removed 3 bases at V and 3 bases at J, with 18 bases between. The CDR3 spans 15 residues. Germline V CDR1 and CDR2: SQVTM, ANQGSEA. Following RNA extraction, reverse transcription yielded cDNA that acted as the sequencing template. Assay: immunoSEQ multiplex PCR; the TCRdb copy retains only in-frame clones and omits some. The sample shows about 130,000 clones, nearly 55% of them seen only once. This specimen was CD8+ T cells sorted from blood, taken at week 4, from a patient treated with tofacitinib. This sequence originates from a human donor with alopecia areata. This rearrangement joins TRBV29-1 to TRBJ2-7; a weak D match, TRBD1 (5 bases). The DNA of the CDR3 is TGCAGCGTTGAGTTTATGCAGGGTACCATCTACGAGCAGTACTTC. It yields the protein CSVEFMQGTIYEQYF.